The sequence of this TCR beta chain was determined in a study of read filtering for tumor transcriptome and immune sequencing (dated by TCRdb to the early 2020s). As for the study more broadly: The cohort had around 18 male and 14 female patients with a mean age of roughly 62 years, ranging from about 45 to 90. Under revised international staging, roughly eight patients fell into R-ISS I, some 15 into R-ISS II and roughly 7 into R-ISS III. After DNase treatment, whole-transcriptome libraries were prepared using the TruSeq RNA Access Library Prep Kit. Per sample, about 4.05 to 10.27 million TCR-region mapped reads were obtained with IR-seq, compared with only about 80 to 1,300 with RNA-seq. Using the same bone marrow samples, the study ran both targeted immune repertoire sequencing and bulk whole-transcriptome sequencing and then compared the TCR repertoires from each method. One of the main goals was to work out a read-filtering strategy for immune repertoire data, in particular whether clonotypes backed by only a single read should be removed.

This clonotype showed up many times. Its cognate antigen has yet to be identified. The record has no base qualities; no much larger clone is one base away. TCR libraries were built from roughly 370 ng RNA with the Immunoverse kit, using molecular barcoded adaptors covering alpha/delta and beta/gamma chains. The same RNA used for transcriptome sequencing was used for TCR library preparation. TCR libraries were sequenced on an Illumina HiSeq 4000 with 2 x 150 cycles. In the paper's pipeline: Using MiXCR, which included quality filtering and error correction, TCR reads were aligned to human V, D, J and C references and then assembled into CDR3 clonotypes. The tcR package in R was used to analyze clonotype counts and gene usage diversity. For inspection of raw mapping reads, RNA-seq reads were mapped by STAR aligner version 2.5.3a onto GRCh37 of the human genome. To test the effect of sequencing depth on detected clonotypes, IR-seq fastq files were randomly downsampled using Seqtk 1.3. The raw public data were reprocessed by TCRdb itself: fastp quality trimming at Q25, MiXCR clonotype calling, in-frame beta chains only. Rows are unified per CDR3 protein, each entry keeping the most common DNA and genes. The V and J calls shown here were made by TCRdb, not taken from the authors' results. Counted in this sample were over 25,000 distinct CDR3 sequences; roughly 14% of them appeared once. The ten largest clones add up to 35% to 50% of the sample.

General findings and caveats noted by the study authors: Compared with RNA-seq, IR-seq captured clonotypes at much greater depth and more reliably, and a smaller IR-seq throughput was enough to identify most of the shared clonotypes. The sorted CD138-negative fraction was composed of a mixed bone marrow immune population rather than of purified T cells. Removing single-read clonotypes increased the correlation between IR-seq and RNA-seq shared clonotype proportions. Single-read clonotypes made up around 82% of clonotypes but about 3.5% of total reads in IR-seq, and around 73% of clonotypes and about 45% of reads in RNA-seq.

Every patient had bone marrow sampled at the time of active disease. Isolation of bone marrow mononuclear cells was performed by Ficoll-Hypaque density gradient centrifugation. Myeloma plasma cells were removed and CD138-negative cells were collected by negative selection after labeling with CD138 magnetic microbeads on a MACS separator. Purity of the isolated cells was checked by flow cytometry on an Attune NxT using CD138 antibodies. Total RNA was extracted with TRIzol reagent and quantified with a NanoDrop spectrophotometer. For each patient, the CD138-negative bone marrow sample underwent paired RNA-seq and IR-seq. The cysteine opens and the phenylalanine closes a CDR3 of 16 amino acids. This entry keeps only the CDR3 DNA: 48 bases, framed from base 1.

The material sequenced was a population of CD138-negative cells sorted from bone marrow. In light of the paper, this sample's cell subset or site label describes: bone marrow mononuclear cells depleted of CD138+ plasma/myeloma cells by negative magnetic selection. The TCR comes from a donor at least 40 years old with multiple myeloma. This chain is built from TRBV21-1 and TRBJ1-4; the table's D gene call, TRBD1, was not cross checked with the DNA. TRBV21-1 is marked as a pseudogene. At the DNA level, the sequence is TGTGCCAGCAGCAAGGGGGACTCCCGGCCTAATGAAAAACTGTTTTTT. It specifies CASSKGDSRPNEKLFF.